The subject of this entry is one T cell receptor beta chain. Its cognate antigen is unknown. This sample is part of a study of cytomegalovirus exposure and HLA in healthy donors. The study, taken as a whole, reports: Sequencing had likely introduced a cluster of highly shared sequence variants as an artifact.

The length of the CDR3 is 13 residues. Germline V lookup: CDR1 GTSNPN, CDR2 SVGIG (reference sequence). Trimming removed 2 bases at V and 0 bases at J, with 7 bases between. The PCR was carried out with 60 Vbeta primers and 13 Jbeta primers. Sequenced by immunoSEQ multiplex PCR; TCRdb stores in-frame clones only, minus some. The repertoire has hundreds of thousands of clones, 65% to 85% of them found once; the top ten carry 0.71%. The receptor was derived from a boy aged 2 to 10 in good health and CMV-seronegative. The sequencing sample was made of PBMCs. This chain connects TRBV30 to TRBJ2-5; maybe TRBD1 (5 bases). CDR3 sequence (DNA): TGTGCCTGGAGTCTGGGGCACCAAGAGACCCAGTACTTC. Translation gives CAWSLGHQETQYF.